Included here is one T cell receptor beta chain sequence, with context. Only in-frame clones appear in the TCRdb table, and some are missing; sequencing was by immunoSEQ multiplex PCR. This table holds 100,000 to 150,000 clones, 70% to 80% found once. The CDR3 spans 13 residues. V shed 3 bases and J shed 6 bases, with 7 bases lying between them. CDR1 and CDR2 (germline): KGHDR, SFDVKD. The entry originates in a study of blood T cell repertoires in COVID-19. The V call is TRBV24-1, the J call TRBJ1-4; maybe TRBD1 (6 bases). The sequenced sample was peripheral blood. The TCR comes from a man aged 40-49 years with active or convalescent COVID-19. This CDR3 reads CATSDTGYEKLFF. As DNA, the CDR3 is TGTGCCACCAGTGATACAGGGTATGAAAAACTGTTTTTT.